These T cell receptor beta chains were read from a single sample in a study of OX40 agonist ivuxolimab in advanced cancers. The repertoire was sequenced with immunoSEQ multiplex PCR; TCRdb's copy has only in-frame clones and lacks some. The table shows more than 10,000 clones, with over 60% occurring only once. The sample consisted of CD4+ or CD8+ T cells sorted from blood, taken in a trial of the OX40 agonist ivuxolimab. The origin of the receptors is an adult with an advanced solid tumor such as melanoma, head and neck, liver or kidney cancer. The CDR3 runs from the conserved cysteine through the conserved F or W. Fields, in order: V gene, D gene, clone size, J gene, CDR3 DNA, CDR3 protein. The D gene is left open where the match is weak. Size tells how often a clone was seen (once, few, many) or the class of an expanded clone, and some rows leave it out.

TRBV9	TRBD2	NA	TRBJ2-3	TGTGCCAGCAGCGCCCTAGCGGGAGGGGGAGATACGCAGTATTTT	CASSALAGGGDTQYF
TRBV6-5	NA	medium-sized	TRBJ1-2	TGTGCCAGCAGCCCACAGGGCGGGGCCTATGGCTACACCTTC	CASSPQGGAYGYTF
TRBV7-2	NA	NA	TRBJ2-3	TGTGCCAGCAGCCCGGTGGATAGCGGACGTCCAGATACGCAGTATTTT	CASSPVDSGRPDTQYF
TRBV14	NA	NA	TRBJ1-2	TGTGCCAGCAGTCAGACACCTCGAGCTTATGGCTACACCTTC	CASSQTPRAYGYTF
TRBV7-9	NA	NA	TRBJ2-7	TGTGCCAGCAGCGGTCAGCACGAGCAGTACTTC	CASSGQHEQYF
TRBV7-6	TRBD1	NA	TRBJ1-1	TGTGCCAGCAGCTTAGCGGGACAGGAAGCTTTCTTT	CASSLAGQEAFF
TRBV7-9	NA	NA	TRBJ1-5	TGTGCCAGCAGCCAACAGGGAGCGAGCAATCAGCCCCAGCATTTT	CASSQQGASNQPQHF
TRBV29-1	TRBD1	NA	TRBJ1-3	TGCAGCGTTGGGACAGGCCTAGGAAACACCATATATTTT	CSVGTGLGNTIYF
TRBV7-8	NA	few	TRBJ2-7	TGTGCCAGCAGCTATCGTTCTCGGTCCTACGAGCAGTACTTC	CASSYRSRSYEQYF
TRBV29-1	NA	NA	TRBJ1-1	TGCAGCGTCCGGGTGGGTCAGTCGAACACTGAAGCTTTCTTT	CSVRVGQSNTEAFF
TRBV7-6	NA	NA	TRBJ2-1	TGTGCCAGCAGCCCCGATAGCCATGAGCAGTTCTTC	CASSPDSHEQFF
TRBV11-2	TRBD1	NA	TRBJ2-2	TGTGCCAGCAGCTTAGAGAGCAGGGGGCGTTTCGGGGAGCTGTTTTTT	CASSLESRGRFGELFF
TRBV30	TRBD2	NA	TRBJ2-7	TGTGCCTGGAGTGTGGCGGGAGGGGTCGAGCAGTACTTC	CAWSVAGGVEQYF
TRBV5-1	NA	NA	TRBJ1-5	TGCGCCAGCAGCCCCGGGACGGGGGTCCAACAGCCCCAGCATTTT	CASSPGTGVQQPQHF
TRBV7-9	TRBD1	NA	TRBJ1-2	TGTGCCAGCAGCGTAGTAGGGGACAGTTCGAATAGGGCCTATGGCTACACCTTC	CASSVVGDSSNRAYGYTF
TRBV2	NA	NA	TRBJ1-1	TGTGCCAGCAGTGGCGGAGGGATCGAGATTGAAGCTTTCTTT	CASSGGGIEIEAFF
TRBV5-1	NA	NA	TRBJ1-1	TGCGCCAGCAGCCAGAGACTGGACAGCGACCTATGGTACACTGAAGCTTTCTTT	CASSQRLDSDLWYTEAFF
TRBV4-1	NA	few	TRBJ2-2	TGCGCCAGCAGCCTCGTTGGGGCGAACACCGGGGAGCTGTTTTTT	CASSLVGANTGELFF
TRBV28	NA	few	TRBJ1-5	TGTGCCAGCAGTCGTAGTGAGGAGCAGCCCCAGCATTTT	CASSRSEEQPQHF
TRBV5-8	NA	NA	TRBJ2-3	TGTGCCAGCAGCCAAGATGATTTTGGGGACACCGTAGATACGCAGTATTTT	CASSQDDFGDTVDTQYF
TRBV5-6	NA	NA	TRBJ2-2	TGTGCCAGCAGTTCGGAGGGTCGGACCGGGGAGCTGTTTTTT	CASSSEGRTGELFF
TRBV10-2	NA	once	TRBJ2-3	TGCGCCAGCAGTCGGGCATCGAGCTCAGATACGCAGTATTTT	CASSRASSSDTQYF
TRBV5-6	TRBD2	NA	TRBJ2-1	TGTGCCAGCAGCTACCGGACTAGCGGGAGTTACAATGAGCAGTTCTTC	CASSYRTSGSYNEQFF
TRBV7-6	NA	NA	TRBJ1-2	TGTGCCAGCAGCCCCCTCGGCGTAGGGGACGGCGGCTACACCTTC	CASSPLGVGDGGYTF
TRBV5-6	NA	NA	TRBJ2-3	TGTGCCTCCTCGGGGATAACAGGGCTCGGGGTGTGGGCAGATACGCAGTATTTT	CASSGITGLGVWADTQYF
TRBV27	TRBD2	NA	TRBJ2-2	TGTGCCAGCAGCGGGGGTAGCGGGAGGGCCTACGGGGAGCTGTTTTTT	CASSGGSGRAYGELFF
TRBV5-6	TRBD2	NA	TRBJ2-7	TGTGCCAGCAGCCTTGGACTAGCGAGGCACGAGCAGTACTTC	CASSLGLARHEQYF
TRBV6-4	NA	NA	TRBJ2-3	TGTGCCAGCAGCGAGGGTGGGACAGATACGCAGTATTTT	CASSEGGTDTQYF
TRBV4-1	NA	NA	TRBJ2-7	TGCGCCAGCAGCCAGGACAGAGGGTCCTACGAGCAGTACTTC	CASSQDRGSYEQYF
TRBV28	NA	medium-sized	TRBJ2-7	TGTGCCAGCAGTTTGACAGTATGGGCTGCGGGCTCCTACGAGCAGTACTTC	CASSLTVWAAGSYEQYF
TRBV6-1	NA	NA	TRBJ1-5	TGTGCCAGCAGTGCAGGGAATCAGCCCCAGCATTTT	CASSAGNQPQHF
TRBV7-8	NA	few	TRBJ1-1	TGTGCCAGCAGCGGACACCCGGGCACTGAAGCTTTCTTT	CASSGHPGTEAFF
TRBV25-1	TRBD1	NA	TRBJ2-5	TGTGCCAGCAGTGCAGGGGGCCCAGAGACCCAGTACTTC	CASSAGGPETQYF
TRBV6-6	TRBD1	NA	TRBJ1-3	TGTGCCAGCAGAGACACAGGACAGGGTCCAAACACCATATATTTT	CASRDTGQGPNTIYF
TRBV2	TRBD2	NA	TRBJ2-1	TGTGCCAGCACTTATGGACTAGAGGGCTACAATGAGCAGTTCTTC	CASTYGLEGYNEQFF
TRBV19	NA	NA	TRBJ1-5	TGTGCCAGTAGTCTTGGGCCCGGTCAGCCCCAGCATTTT	CASSLGPGQPQHF
TRBV6-5	TRBD1	NA	TRBJ1-2	TGTGCCAGCAGTTTGACAGGGGTGGACTATGGCTACACCTTC	CASSLTGVDYGYTF
TRBV29-1	TRBD2	NA	TRBJ2-1	TGCAGCGTTGATAAGACTTTGGGACTAGCGGGACTAAATGAGCAGTTCTTC	CSVDKTLGLAGLNEQFF
TRBV6-1	NA	NA	TRBJ1-2	TGTGCCAGCAGTGAAGTGATGGGGGCGGGAAATGGCTACACCTTC	CASSEVMGAGNGYTF
TRBV4-1	NA	NA	TRBJ1-5	TGCGCCAGCAGCCCGATTAGCAATCAGCCCCAGCATTTT	CASSPISNQPQHF
TRBV7-6	TRBD2	NA	TRBJ2-1	TGTGCCAGCAGCCCGGGAGTAGCGGGCTACAATGAGCAGTTCTTC	CASSPGVAGYNEQFF
TRBV27	NA	NA	TRBJ2-5	TGTGCCAGCAGTCCATACCGGGGACACCCATGGGAGCAGTACTTC	CASSPYRGHPWEQYF
TRBV5-1	NA	NA	TRBJ1-1	TGCGCCAGCAGCTTGTCAGGCAGCGGAGAAGCTTTCTTT	CASSLSGSGEAFF
TRBV29-1	TRBD2	NA	TRBJ2-1	TGCAGCGCTCAGCGGGAGGATCACAATGAGCAGTTCTTC	CSAQREDHNEQFF
TRBV9	NA	NA	TRBJ2-2	TGTGCCAGCAGCGTAGGGGCCGTGACGAACACCGGGGAGCTGTTTTTT	CASSVGAVTNTGELFF
TRBV28	NA	NA	TRBJ2-1	TGTGCCAGTTGGAGGGAGTACAATGAGCAGTTCTTC	CASWREYNEQFF
TRBV6-5	NA	once	TRBJ2-2	TGTGCCAGCAGTTACGGTAGCGCCGGGGAGCTGTTTTTT	CASSYGSAGELFF
TRBV19	NA	NA	TRBJ1-1	TGTGCCAGTAGTATATACGGGTCAGCGGACACTGAAGCTTTCTTT	CASSIYGSADTEAFF
TRBV7-6	TRBD2	NA	TRBJ2-5	TGTGCCAGCAGCTTACCCCGGGGGGAGCGGGACTTAGAGACCCAGTACTTC	CASSLPRGERDLETQYF
TRBV28	NA	NA	TRBJ1-5	TGTGCCAGCAGTGGGGGTAGCAATCAGCCCCAGCATTTT	CASSGGSNQPQHF
TRBV7-9	NA	NA	TRBJ2-2	TGTGCCAGCAGCTTAGGGTCGAACACCGGGGAGCTGTTTTTT	CASSLGSNTGELFF
TRBV6-6	TRBD2	NA	TRBJ2-1	TGTGCCAGCAGTATGACTAGCGGGAGAGGTGAGCAGTTCTTC	CASSMTSGRGEQFF